The 12 T cell receptor beta chains below come from one sample, sequenced in a study of lymphopenia after photon versus proton radiotherapy (dated by TCRdb to about 2019). Library construction relied on the immunoSEQ multiplex PCR assay. Held by TCRdb, this immuneACCESS table contains in-frame sequences only and omits some clones. Under half of the omission traces to an unresolved V gene where checked; the cause of the rest is unknown. Here the sample has about 16,000 clones; approximately 90% occur a single time. Roughly 10% of the sample rests with the top ten. Sequences were derived from peripheral blood, sampled from a patient treated with proton-based radiotherapy. The receptor set was obtained from a man aged 70 or older with pancreatic cancer.

In this sample, this clone turned up a few times. The genes are TRBV27 and TRBJ1-5, with D perhaps matching TRBD1 (5 bases). The CDR3 length is 15 residues. The V and J ends lost 2 bases and 4 bases respectively, with 12 bases between them. Looked up from germline, CDR1 is MNHEY and CDR2 is SMNVEV (reference sequence). This CDR3 is CASSLQSGLNQPQHF. Here the CDR3 DNA reads TGTGCCAGCAGTTTACAGTCAGGGTTGAATCAGCCCCAGCATTTT.

This sequence joins TRBV9 and TRBJ1-1; TRBD1 matches 10 bases. The length of the CDR3 is 15 residues. Per germline, CDR1 SGDLS and CDR2 YYNGEE. J was trimmed by 8 bases and V by 3 bases; bases with no gene match: 10. CDR3 sequence (DNA): TGTGCCAGCAGCGGGAAGACAGGGGGCAGAGACGAAGCTTTCTTT. This codes for CASSGKTGGRDEAFF.

This clone was observed a single time. The chain couples TRBV27 to TRBJ1-1; no clear D. The V gene's germline CDR1 is MNHEY and CDR2 SMNVEV (reference sequence). This CDR3 has 14 residues. Trimming took off 8 bases at V and 2 bases at J, with 15 bases between the two ends. As DNA, the CDR3 is TGTGCCAGCTCCCTCAATTTACCCAACACTGAAGCTTTCTTT. Protein product: CASSLNLPNTEAFF.

The genes are TRBV5-4 and TRBJ2-1; 8 bases are a match to TRBD1. The CDR3 is made up of 15 amino acids. The V gene end was trimmed by 5 bases and the J gene end by 4 bases; junction bases not matched to a gene: 8. Looked up from germline, CDR1 is SGHNT and CDR2 is YYREEE (reference sequence). In nucleotides, the CDR3 is TGTGCCAGCAGTGTCCGGGACAGGCGTTACAATGAGCAGTTCTTC. Translated, it gives CASSVRDRRYNEQFF.

This clone was detected only a few times. The rearrangement uses TRBV5-1 and TRBJ1-3; no clear D. CDR1 is SGHRS, CDR2 YFSETQ, per germline. Trimming took off 1 base at V and 2 bases at J, with 16 bases between the two ends. The CDR3 extends over 17 amino acids. CDR3 sequence (DNA): TGCGCCAGCAGCTTGAGTAGTACTAAGGGCACTGGAAACACCATATATTTT. The encoded protein is CASSLSSTKGTGNTIYF.

The CDR3 here is CASSSFQVAGGADTQYF. DNA of the CDR3: TGTGCCAGCAGCTCCTTCCAGGTAGCGGGGGGGGCAGATACGCAGTATTTT. This chain connects TRBV9 to TRBJ2-3, with 11 bases aligning to TRBD2. From germline, CDR1 is SGDLS and CDR2 YYNGEE. The CDR3 runs 17 residues. J was trimmed by 4 bases and V by 4 bases; bases with no gene match: 11.

The V gene is TRBV27, the J gene TRBJ1-4; unclear D gene. CDR1 MNHEY and CDR2 SMNVEV come from the germline V gene (reference sequence). Between the trimmed V and J ends, which lost 3 bases and 0 bases, there was a span of 8 bases. The CDR3 spans 15 residues. The CDR3 DNA reads as TGTGCCAGCAGTTTCACTTTCGCAACTAATGAAAAACTGTTTTTT. Its translation: CASSFTFATNEKLFF.

The rearrangement links TRBV5-1 to TRBJ2-5; tentatively, D is TRBD1 (5 bases). Germline V gene lookup returns CDR1 SGHRS and CDR2 YFSETQ. V lost 2 bases and J 1 base, leaving 12 bases between the germline ends. The CDR3 runs to 15 residues. In nucleotides, the CDR3 is TGCGCCAGCAGCTTCCGCAGGGCCGGCCAAGAGACCCAGTACTTC. Translation: CASSFRRAGQETQYF.

The rearrangement links TRBV5-1 to TRBJ2-5; 8 bases are shared with TRBD1. CDR3 length: 15 amino acids. Germline-derived CDR1 and CDR2 are SGHRS and YFSETQ. Trimming removed 0 bases from V and 9 bases from J; junction bases left unmatched: 10. The CDR3 DNA reads as TGCGCCAGCAGCTTGGGGGACAGGCCGGATCAGGCCCAGTACTTC. Amino acids: CASSLGDRPDQAQYF.

The chain links TRBV30 to TRBJ1-1, with a tentative D call TRBD1 (6 bases). Germline V gene data show CDR1 as GTSNPN and CDR2 as SVGIG (reference sequence). The V gene lost 1 base and the J gene lost 3 bases, with 15 bases spanning the gap. The CDR3 runs to 15 residues. CDR3 protein: CAWSAGPTGYTEAFF. CDR3 nucleotides: TGTGCCTGGAGTGCCGGACCAACAGGGTACACTGAAGCTTTCTTT.

The V call is TRBV5-6, the J call TRBJ2-3, with a possible D match to TRBD2 (5 bases). The CDR3 length is 15 residues. Trimming pared 0 bases from V and 2 bases from J, leaving 10 bases between. CDR1 and CDR2 (germline): SGHDT, YYEEEE. CDR3 in DNA: TGTGCCAGCAGCTTGGTGGCCGACTACACAGATACGCAGTATTTT. The encoded protein is CASSLVADYTDTQYF. Supplemented by reference TRBV5-6 and TRBJ2-3, the full variable domain reads DAGVTQSPTHLIKTRGQQVTLRCSPKSGHDTVSWYQQALGQGPQFIFQYYEEEERQRGNFPDRFSGHQFPNYSSELNVNALLLGDSALYLCASSLVADYTDTQYFGPGTRLTVL.

This clone was counted between two and nine times. In DNA, the CDR3 is TGTGCCAGCAGCACCCGGACAGGGGGCTTCACAGATACGCAGTATTTT. Protein sequence: CASSTRTGGFTDTQYF. This rearrangement joins TRBV5-6 to TRBJ2-3; 11 nucleotides align to TRBD1. V dropped 4 bases and J dropped 2; count of bases not matched to a gene: 6. The CDR3 is 16 amino acids. Germline V gene data show CDR1 as SGHDT and CDR2 as YYEEEE. Together with reference TRBV5-6 and TRBJ2-3, the CDR3 gives the full variable domain: DAGVTQSPTHLIKTRGQQVTLRCSPKSGHDTVSWYQQALGQGPQFIFQYYEEEERQRGNFPDRFSGHQFPNYSSELNVNALLLGDSALYLCASSTRTGGFTDTQYFGPGTRLTVL.